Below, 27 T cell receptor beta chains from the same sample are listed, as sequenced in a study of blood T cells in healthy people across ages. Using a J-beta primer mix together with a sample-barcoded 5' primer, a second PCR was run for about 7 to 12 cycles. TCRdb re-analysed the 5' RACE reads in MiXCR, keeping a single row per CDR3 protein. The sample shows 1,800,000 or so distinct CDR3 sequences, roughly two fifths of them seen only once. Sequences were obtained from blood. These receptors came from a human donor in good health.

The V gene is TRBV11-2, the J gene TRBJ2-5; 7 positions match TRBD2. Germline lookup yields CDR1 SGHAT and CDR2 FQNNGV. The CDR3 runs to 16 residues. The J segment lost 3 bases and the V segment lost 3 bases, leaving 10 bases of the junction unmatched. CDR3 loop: CASSLDSGTIKETQYF. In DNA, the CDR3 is TGTGCCAGCAGCTTGGACTCCGGGACTATAAAAGAGACCCAGTACTTC.

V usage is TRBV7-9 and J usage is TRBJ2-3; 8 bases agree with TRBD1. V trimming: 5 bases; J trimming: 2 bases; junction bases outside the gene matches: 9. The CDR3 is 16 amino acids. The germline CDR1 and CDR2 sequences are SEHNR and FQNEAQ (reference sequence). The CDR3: CASSGWTGQLTDTQYF. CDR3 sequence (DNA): TGTGCCAGCAGCGGGTGGACAGGGCAACTCACAGATACGCAGTATTTT.

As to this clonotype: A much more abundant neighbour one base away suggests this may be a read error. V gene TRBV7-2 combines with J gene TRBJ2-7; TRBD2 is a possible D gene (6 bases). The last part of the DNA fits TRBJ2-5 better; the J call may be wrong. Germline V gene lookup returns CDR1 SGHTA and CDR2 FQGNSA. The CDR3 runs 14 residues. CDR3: CASSLTRSGETQYF. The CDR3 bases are TGTGCCAGCAGCTTGACTAGATCCGGGGAGACCCAGTACTTC.

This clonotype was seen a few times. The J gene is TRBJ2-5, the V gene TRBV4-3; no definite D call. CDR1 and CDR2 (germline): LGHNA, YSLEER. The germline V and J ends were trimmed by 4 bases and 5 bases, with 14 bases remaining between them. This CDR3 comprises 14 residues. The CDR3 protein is CASSRSLWMETQYF. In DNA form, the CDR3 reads TGCGCCAGCAGCCGAAGCCTTTGGATGGAGACCCAGTACTTC.

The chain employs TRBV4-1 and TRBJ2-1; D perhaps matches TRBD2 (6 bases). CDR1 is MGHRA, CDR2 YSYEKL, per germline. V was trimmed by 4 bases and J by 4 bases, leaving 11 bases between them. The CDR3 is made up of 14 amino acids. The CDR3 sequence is CASSRSGPYNEQFF. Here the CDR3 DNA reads TGCGCCAGCAGCCGTAGCGGTCCATACAATGAGCAGTTCTTC.

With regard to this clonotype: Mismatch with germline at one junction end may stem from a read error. CDR3 protein: CSALTSNIRYF. CDR3 bases: TGCAGTGCTCTGACTAGCAACATTCGGTACTTC. The chain carries TRBV20-1 and TRBJ2-4; 7 bases map to TRBD2. This CDR3 is built from 11 residues. CDR1 and CDR2 from the germline V gene are DFQATT and SNEGSKA (reference sequence).

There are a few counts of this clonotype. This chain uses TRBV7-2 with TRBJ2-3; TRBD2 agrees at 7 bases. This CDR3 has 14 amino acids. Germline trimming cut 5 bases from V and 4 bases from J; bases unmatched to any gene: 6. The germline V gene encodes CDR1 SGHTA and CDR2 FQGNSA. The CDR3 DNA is TGTGCCAGCAGCCCCGGACTAGGACCAGATACGCAGTATTTT. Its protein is CASSPGLGPDTQYF.

CDR3 bases: TGTGCCAGCAGCAGACAGGGGACGCCGTCCCCGGGGGGCTACACCTTC. Protein product: CASSRQGTPSPGGYTF. The chain uses TRBV25-1 and TRBJ1-2; 8 nucleotides match TRBD1. CDR3 length equals 16 residues. Germline loops: CDR1 MGHDK, CDR2 SYGVNS. The junction had 17 bases not matched to a gene; V was cut back by 6 bases and J by 8 bases.

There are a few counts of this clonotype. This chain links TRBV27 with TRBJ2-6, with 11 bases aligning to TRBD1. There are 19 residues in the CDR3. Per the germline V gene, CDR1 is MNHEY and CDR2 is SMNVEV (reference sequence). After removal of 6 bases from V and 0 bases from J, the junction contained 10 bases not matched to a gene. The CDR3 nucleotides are TGTGCCAGCAGGGATCTCCCGGGACAGGGGGTCTCTGGGGCCAACGTCCTGACTTTC. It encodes CASRDLPGQGVSGANVLTF.

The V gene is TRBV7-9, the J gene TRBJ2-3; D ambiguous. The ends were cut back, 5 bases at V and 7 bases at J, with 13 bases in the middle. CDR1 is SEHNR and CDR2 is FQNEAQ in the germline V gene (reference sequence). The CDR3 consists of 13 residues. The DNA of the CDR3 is TGTGCCAGCAGCCCCCGGGCTTCCTATACGCAGTATTTT. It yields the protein CASSPRASYTQYF.

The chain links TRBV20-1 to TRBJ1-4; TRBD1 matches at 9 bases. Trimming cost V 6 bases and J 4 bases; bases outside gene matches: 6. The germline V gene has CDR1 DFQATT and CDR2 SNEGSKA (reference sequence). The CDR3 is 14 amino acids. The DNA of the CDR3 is TGCAGTGCCACACAGGGGGCTTATAATGAAAAACTGTTTTTT. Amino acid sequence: CSATQGAYNEKLFF.

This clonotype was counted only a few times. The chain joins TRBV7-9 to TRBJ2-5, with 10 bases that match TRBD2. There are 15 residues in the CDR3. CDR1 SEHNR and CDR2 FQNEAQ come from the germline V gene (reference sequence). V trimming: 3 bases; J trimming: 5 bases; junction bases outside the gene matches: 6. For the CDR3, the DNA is TGTGCCAGCAGCTTTCAAGCGGGGGGGCTGGAGACCCAGTACTTC. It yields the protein CASSFQAGGLETQYF.

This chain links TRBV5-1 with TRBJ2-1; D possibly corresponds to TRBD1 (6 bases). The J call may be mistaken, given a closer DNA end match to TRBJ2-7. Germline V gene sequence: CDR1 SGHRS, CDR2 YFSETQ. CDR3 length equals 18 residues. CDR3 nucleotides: TGCGCCAGCAGCTTTCTACTTTTTACAGGGCCTAGTTCAAATGAGCAGTACTTC. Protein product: CASSFLLFTGPSSNEQYF.

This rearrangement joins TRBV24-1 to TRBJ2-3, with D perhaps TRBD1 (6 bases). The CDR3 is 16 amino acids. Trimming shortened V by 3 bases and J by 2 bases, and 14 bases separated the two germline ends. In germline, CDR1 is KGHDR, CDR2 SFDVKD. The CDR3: CATSDAAGANTDTQYF. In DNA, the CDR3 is TGTGCCACCAGTGATGCTGCAGGGGCGAACACAGATACGCAGTATTTT.

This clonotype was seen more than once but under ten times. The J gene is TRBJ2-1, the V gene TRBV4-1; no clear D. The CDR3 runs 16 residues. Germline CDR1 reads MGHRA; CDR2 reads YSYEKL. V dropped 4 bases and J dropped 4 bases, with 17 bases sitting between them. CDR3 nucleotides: TGCGCCAGCAGCCGAACGCCAGGTACTACGTACAATGAGCAGTTCTTC. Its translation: CASSRTPGTTYNEQFF.

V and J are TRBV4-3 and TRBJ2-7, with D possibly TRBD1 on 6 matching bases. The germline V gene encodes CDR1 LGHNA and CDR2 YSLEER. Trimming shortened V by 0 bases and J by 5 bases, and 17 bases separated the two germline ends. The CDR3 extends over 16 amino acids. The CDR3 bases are TGCGCCAGCAGCCAAGAGCCGGGACAACATTGGGACGAGCAGTACTTC. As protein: CASSQEPGQHWDEQYF.

The chain's CDR3 is CASRPRRLGTDTQYF. The CDR3 region has the DNA TGTGCCAGCAGACCGCGACGGCTTGGCACAGATACGCAGTATTTT. The J gene is TRBJ2-3, the V gene TRBV7-9; D unclear. Trimming cost V 6 bases and J 1 base, with 14 bases left between them. The V gene's germline CDR1 is SEHNR and CDR2 FQNEAQ (reference sequence). The CDR3 spans 15 residues.

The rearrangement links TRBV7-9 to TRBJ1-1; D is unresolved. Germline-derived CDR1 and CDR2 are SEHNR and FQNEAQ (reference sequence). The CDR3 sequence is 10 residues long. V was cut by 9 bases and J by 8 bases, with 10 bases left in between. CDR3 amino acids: CASEVREAFF. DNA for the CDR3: TGTGCCAGTGAAGTTCGGGAAGCTTTCTTT. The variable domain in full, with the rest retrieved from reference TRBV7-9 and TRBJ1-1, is DTGVSQNPRHKITKRGQNVTFRCDPISEHNRLYWYRQTLGQGPEFLTYFQNEAQLEKSRLLSDRFSAERPKGSFSTLEIQRTEQGDSAMYLCASEVREAFFGQGTRLTVV.

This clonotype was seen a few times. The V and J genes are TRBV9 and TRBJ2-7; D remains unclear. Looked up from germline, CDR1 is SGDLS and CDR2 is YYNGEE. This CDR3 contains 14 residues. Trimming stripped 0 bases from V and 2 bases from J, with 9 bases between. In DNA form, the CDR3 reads TGTGCCAGCAGCGTAGAGGGCCCCCCCTACGAGCAGTACTTC. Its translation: CASSVEGPPYEQYF.

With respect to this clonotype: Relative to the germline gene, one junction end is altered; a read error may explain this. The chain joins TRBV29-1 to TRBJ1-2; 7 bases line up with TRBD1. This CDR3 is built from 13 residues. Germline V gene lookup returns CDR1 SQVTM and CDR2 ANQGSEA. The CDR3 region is CSVPDRSVYGYTF. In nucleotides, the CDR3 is TGCAGCGTACCGGACAGGTCTGTCTATGGTTACACCTTC.

CDR3 region: CASSQVLLADTQYF. CDR3 bases: TGCGCCAGCAGCCAAGTTCTTCTCGCAGATACGCAGTATTTT. The chain couples TRBV4-1 to TRBJ2-3; D gene unclear. Germline-derived CDR1 and CDR2 are MGHRA and YSYEKL. Trimming shortened V by 1 base and J by 4 bases, and 9 bases separated the two germline ends. This CDR3 is 14 amino acids long.

CDR3: CASTGRGDNEQFF. The CDR3 nucleotides read TGTGCCAGCACAGGGCGGGGTGACAATGAGCAGTTCTTC. This chain links TRBV27 with TRBJ2-1, with D possibly matching TRBD2 (6 bases). Germline lookup yields CDR1 MNHEY and CDR2 SMNVEV (reference sequence). Trimming removed 7 bases at V and 5 bases at J, with 12 bases between. This CDR3 has 13 amino acids.

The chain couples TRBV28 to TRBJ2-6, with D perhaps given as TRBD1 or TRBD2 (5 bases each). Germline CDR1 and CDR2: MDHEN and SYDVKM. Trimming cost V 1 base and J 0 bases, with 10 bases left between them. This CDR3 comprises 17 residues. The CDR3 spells CASSLSTGLSGANVLTF. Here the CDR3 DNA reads TGTGCCAGCAGTTTATCCACGGGGCTCTCTGGGGCCAACGTCCTGACTTTC.

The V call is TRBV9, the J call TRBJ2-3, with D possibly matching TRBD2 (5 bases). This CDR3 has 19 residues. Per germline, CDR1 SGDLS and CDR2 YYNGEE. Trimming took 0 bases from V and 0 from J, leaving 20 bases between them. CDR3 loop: CASSVDASSGRPSTDTQYF. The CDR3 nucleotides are TGTGCCAGCAGCGTAGACGCTAGCTCTGGGAGACCTAGCACAGATACGCAGTATTTT.

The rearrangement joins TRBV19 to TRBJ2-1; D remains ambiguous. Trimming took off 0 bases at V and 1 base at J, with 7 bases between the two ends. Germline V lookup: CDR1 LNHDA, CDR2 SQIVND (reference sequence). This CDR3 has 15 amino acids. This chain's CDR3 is CASSIDPESYNEQFF. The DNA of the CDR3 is TGTGCCAGTAGTATAGATCCGGAGTCCTACAATGAGCAGTTCTTC.

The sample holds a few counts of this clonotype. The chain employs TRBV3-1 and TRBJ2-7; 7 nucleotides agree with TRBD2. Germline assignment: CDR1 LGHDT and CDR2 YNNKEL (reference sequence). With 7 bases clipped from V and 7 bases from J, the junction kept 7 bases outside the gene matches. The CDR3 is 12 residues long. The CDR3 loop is CASTGGKREQYF. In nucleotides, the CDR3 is TGTGCCAGCACCGGGGGGAAAAGGGAGCAGTACTTC.

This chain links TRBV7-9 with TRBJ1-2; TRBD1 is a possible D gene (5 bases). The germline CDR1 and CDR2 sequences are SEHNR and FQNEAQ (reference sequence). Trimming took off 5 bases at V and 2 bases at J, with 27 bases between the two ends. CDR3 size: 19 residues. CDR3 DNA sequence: TGTGCCAGCAGCCTAGGATTATCCCGGGGGAAGGTGAGGAACTATGGCTACACCTTC. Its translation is CASSLGLSRGKVRNYGYTF.